The clone carrying this T cell receptor (beta chain) was detected many times. Its cognate antigen is unknown. The sample is drawn from a study of early T cells in non-severe SARS-CoV-2 infection. Study background: Sequenced bulk RNA came from whole blood that was unsorted, and chains were unpaired.

The CDR3 consists of 14 residues. The germline gives CDR1 SGHTA, CDR2 FQGNSA. V lost 3 bases and J lost 3, with 9 bases in between. Unique molecular identifiers tagged individual cDNA molecules. TCRdb reprocessed the 5' RACE reads via MiXCR and lists one record per CDR3 protein. The table shows fewer than 85,000 distinct CDR3 sequences, with about 12% occurring only once. General study results and limits: VDJdb matching, biased toward anti-spike CD8 responses, missed private and CD4 specificities.

This clonotype originated in an adult who was a healthcare worker with PCR-confirmed SARS-CoV-2 infection or an uninfected control (not recorded which). The chain is built from TRBV7-2 and TRBJ2-4; D is uncertain. Sequencing was done on a sample of whole blood. As DNA, the CDR3 is TGTGCCAGCAGCTTTTTGGTTGGCAAAAACATTCAGTACTTC. Translating it yields CASSFLVGKNIQYF.